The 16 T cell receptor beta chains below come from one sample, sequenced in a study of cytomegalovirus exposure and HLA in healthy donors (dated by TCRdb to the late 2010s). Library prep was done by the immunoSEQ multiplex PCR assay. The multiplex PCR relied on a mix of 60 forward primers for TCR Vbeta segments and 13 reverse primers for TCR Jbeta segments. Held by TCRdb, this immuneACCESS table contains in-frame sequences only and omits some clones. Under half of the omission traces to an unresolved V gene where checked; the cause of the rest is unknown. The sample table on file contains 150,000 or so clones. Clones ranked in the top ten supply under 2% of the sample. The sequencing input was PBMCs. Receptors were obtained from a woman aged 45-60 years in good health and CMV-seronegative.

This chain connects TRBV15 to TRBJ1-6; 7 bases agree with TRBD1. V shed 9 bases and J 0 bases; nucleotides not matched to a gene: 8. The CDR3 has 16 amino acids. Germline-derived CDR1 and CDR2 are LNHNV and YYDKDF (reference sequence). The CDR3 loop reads CATRGDRSSYNSPLHF. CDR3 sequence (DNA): TGTGCCACAAGGGGGGACAGAAGCTCCTATAATTCACCCCTCCACTTT.

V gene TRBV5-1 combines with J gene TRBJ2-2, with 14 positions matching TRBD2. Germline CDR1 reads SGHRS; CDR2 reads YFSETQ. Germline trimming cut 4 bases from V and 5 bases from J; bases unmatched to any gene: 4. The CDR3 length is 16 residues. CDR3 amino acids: CASSRLAGGNTGELFF. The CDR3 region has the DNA TGCGCCAGCAGCCGACTAGCGGGGGGGAATACCGGGGAGCTGTTTTTT.

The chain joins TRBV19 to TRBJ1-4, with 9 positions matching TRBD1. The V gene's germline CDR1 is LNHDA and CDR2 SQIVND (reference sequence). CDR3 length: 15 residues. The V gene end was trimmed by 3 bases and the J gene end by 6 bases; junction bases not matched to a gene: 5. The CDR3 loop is CASSMGTGMYEKLFF. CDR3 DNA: TGTGCCAGTAGTATGGGGACAGGGATGTATGAAAAACTGTTTTTT.

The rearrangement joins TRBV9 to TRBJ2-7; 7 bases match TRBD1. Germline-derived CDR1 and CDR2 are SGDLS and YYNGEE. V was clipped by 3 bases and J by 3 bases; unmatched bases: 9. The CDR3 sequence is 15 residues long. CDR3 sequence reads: CASSGRTGAYYEQYF. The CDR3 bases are TGTGCCAGCAGCGGCCGGACAGGTGCCTACTACGAGCAGTACTTC.

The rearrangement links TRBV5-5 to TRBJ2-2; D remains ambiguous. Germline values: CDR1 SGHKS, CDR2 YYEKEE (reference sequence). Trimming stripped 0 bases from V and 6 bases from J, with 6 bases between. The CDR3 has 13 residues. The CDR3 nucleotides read TGTGCCAGCAGCTTGGGGAGTCCCGGGGAGCTGTTTTTT. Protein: CASSLGSPGELFF.

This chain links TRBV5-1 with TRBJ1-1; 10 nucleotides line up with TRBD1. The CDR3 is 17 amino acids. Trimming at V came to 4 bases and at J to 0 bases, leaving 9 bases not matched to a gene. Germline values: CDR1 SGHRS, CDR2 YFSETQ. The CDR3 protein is CASSPPRQGAMNTEAFF. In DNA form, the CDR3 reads TGCGCCAGCAGCCCCCCCCGACAGGGGGCAATGAACACTGAAGCTTTCTTT.

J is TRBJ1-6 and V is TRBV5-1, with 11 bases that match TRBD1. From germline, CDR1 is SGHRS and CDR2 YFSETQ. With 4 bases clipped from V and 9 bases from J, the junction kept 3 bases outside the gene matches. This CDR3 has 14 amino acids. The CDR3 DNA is TGCGCCAGCAGCCAGGGGACAGGGGGTTCACCCCTCCACTTT. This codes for CASSQGTGGSPLHF. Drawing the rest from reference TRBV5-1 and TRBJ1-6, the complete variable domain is KAGVTQTPRYLIKTRGQQVTLSCSPISGHRSVSWYQQTPGQGLQFLFEYFSETQRNKGNFPGRFSGRQFSNSRSEMNVSTLELGDSALYLCASSQGTGGSPLHFGNGTRLTVT.

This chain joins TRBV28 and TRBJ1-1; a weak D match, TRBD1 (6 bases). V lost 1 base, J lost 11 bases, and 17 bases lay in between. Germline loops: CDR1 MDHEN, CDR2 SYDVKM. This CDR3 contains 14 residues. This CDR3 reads CASSLFGGAGGAFF. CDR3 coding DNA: TGTGCCAGCAGTTTATTTGGGGGGGCGGGAGGCGCTTTCTTT.

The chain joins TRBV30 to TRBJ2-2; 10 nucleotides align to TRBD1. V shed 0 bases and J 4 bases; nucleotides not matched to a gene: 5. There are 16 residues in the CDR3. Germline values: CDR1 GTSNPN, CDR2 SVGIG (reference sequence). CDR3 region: CAWSVGQGVLTGELFF. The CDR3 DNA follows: TGTGCCTGGAGTGTAGGACAGGGGGTTCTCACCGGGGAGCTGTTTTTT.

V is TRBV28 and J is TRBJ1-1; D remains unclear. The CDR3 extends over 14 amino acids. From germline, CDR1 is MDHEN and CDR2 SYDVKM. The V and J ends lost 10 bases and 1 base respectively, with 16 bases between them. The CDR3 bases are TGTGCCACCCGGATTGCGACAAGGAACACTGAAGCTTTCTTT. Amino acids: CATRIATRNTEAFF.

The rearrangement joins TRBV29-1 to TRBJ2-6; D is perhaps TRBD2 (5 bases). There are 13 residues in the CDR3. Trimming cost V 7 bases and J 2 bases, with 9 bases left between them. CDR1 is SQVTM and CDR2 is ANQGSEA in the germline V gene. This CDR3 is CSARETGANVLTF. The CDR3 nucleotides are TGCAGCGCAAGGGAGACTGGGGCCAACGTCCTGACTTTC.

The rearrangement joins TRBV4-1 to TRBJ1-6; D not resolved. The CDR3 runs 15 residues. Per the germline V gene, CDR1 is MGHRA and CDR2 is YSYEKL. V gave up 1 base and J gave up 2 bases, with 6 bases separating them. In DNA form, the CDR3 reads TGCGCCAGCAGCCAAGGGGCCCCCTATAATTCACCCCTCCACTTT. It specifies CASSQGAPYNSPLHF.

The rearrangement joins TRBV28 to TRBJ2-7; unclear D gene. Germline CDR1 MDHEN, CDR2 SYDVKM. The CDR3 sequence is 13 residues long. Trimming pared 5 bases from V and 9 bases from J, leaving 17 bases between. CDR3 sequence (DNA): TGTGCCAGCAGTCCGCTGAGCACGCTAGGGCAGTACTTC. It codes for CASSPLSTLGQYF.

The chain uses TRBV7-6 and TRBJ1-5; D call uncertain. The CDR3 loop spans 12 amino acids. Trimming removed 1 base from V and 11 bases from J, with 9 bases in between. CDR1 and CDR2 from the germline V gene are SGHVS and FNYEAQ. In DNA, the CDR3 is TGTGCCAGCAGCTTAGGCAGCGGAGCCCAGCATTTT. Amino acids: CASSLGSGAQHF.

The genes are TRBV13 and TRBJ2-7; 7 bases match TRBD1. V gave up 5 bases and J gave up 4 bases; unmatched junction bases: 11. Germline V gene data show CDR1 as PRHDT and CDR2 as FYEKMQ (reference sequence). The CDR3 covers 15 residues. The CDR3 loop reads CASSRRDRSVYEQYF. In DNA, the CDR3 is TGTGCCAGCAGCCGCCGGGACAGAAGCGTTTACGAGCAGTACTTC.

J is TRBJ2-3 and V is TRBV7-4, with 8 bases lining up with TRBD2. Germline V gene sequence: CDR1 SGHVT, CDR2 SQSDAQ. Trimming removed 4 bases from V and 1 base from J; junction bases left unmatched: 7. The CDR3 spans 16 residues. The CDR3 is CASSSIGGACTDTQYF. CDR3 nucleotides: TGTGCCAGCAGCTCAATCGGGGGGGCTTGCACAGATACGCAGTATTTT.